These 30 T cell receptor beta chains came from one sample sequenced in a study of T cell responses to AZD1222 COVID-19 vaccine. The repertoire was sequenced with immunoSEQ multiplex PCR; TCRdb's copy has only in-frame clones and lacks some. The sample holds roughly 72,000 clones; 85% are singletons and the top ten take roughly 22%. The sample consisted of peripheral blood, taken on day 0 of AZD1222 vaccination. The origin of the receptors is an adult in good health.

The rearrangement joins TRBV25-1 to TRBJ1-3, with D perhaps matching TRBD1 (6 bases). Germline values: CDR1 MGHDK, CDR2 SYGVNS. The V end was cut by 8 bases, the J end by 3 bases, with 8 bases between. The CDR3 spans 12 residues. Here the CDR3 DNA reads TGTGCCAGCTTGGACAGTGGAAACACCATATATTTT. This translates into CASLDSGNTIYF.

V is TRBV10-3 and J is TRBJ1-5, with D unclear. CDR3 length equals 13 residues. V was pared by 10 bases and J by 2 bases, with 12 bases between. The germline CDR1 and CDR2 sequences are ENHRY and SYGVKD. The CDR3 is CATNPAGNQPQHF. The DNA for the CDR3 is TGTGCCACCAACCCCGCAGGCAATCAGCCCCAGCATTTT.

The chain couples TRBV30 to TRBJ2-7; a possible D gene is TRBD1 (6 bases). CDR3 length equals 11 residues. Trimming removed 7 bases at V and 3 bases at J, with 10 bases between. CDR1 is GTSNPN and CDR2 is SVGIG in the germline V gene (reference sequence). CDR3 coding DNA: TGTGCCTCCAGGGGAGACTACGAGCAGTACTTC. This codes for CASRGDYEQYF.

V is TRBV5-1 and J is TRBJ2-6; tentatively, D is TRBD1 (5 bases). V lost 1 base, J lost 0 bases, and 8 bases lay in between. Germline assignment: CDR1 SGHRS and CDR2 YFSETQ. The CDR3 length is 16 residues. The CDR3 protein is CASSLTGSSGANVLTF. The CDR3 coding sequence is TGCGCCAGCAGCTTGACAGGTTCCTCTGGGGCCAACGTCCTGACTTTC.

The chain links TRBV19 to TRBJ1-1; a weak D match, TRBD1 (5 bases). Trimming pared 3 bases from V and 2 bases from J, leaving 10 bases between. The CDR3 length is 14 residues. In germline, CDR1 is LNHDA, CDR2 SQIVND (reference sequence). CDR3 coding DNA: TGTGCCAGTAGTATGGACACTTTTAACACTGAAGCTTTCTTT. It translates to CASSMDTFNTEAFF.

The J gene is TRBJ1-6, the V gene TRBV10-2, with D unclear. Per the germline V gene, CDR1 is WSHSY and CDR2 is SAAADI. This CDR3 is built from 14 residues. V lost 2 bases and J lost 0, with 2 bases in between. The CDR3 coding sequence is TGCGCCAGCAGTGAGAGCTCCTATAATTCACCCCTCCACTTT. It is translated as CASSESSYNSPLHF.

The chain uses TRBV19 and TRBJ1-6; tentatively, D is TRBD1 (6 bases). Trimming shortened V by 10 bases and J by 4 bases, and 11 bases separated the two germline ends. The germline V gene has CDR1 LNHDA and CDR2 SQIVND (reference sequence). This CDR3 region has 13 residues. The CDR3 DNA reads as TGTGCCACTTCAGGGACATATAATTCACCCCTCCACTTT. This gives the protein CATSGTYNSPLHF.

The V gene is TRBV3-1 (or the pseudogene TRBV3-2), the J gene TRBJ1-4; the D is unclear. Deletions cut 1 base from V and 6 bases from J, with 6 bases between. The CDR3 runs to 13 residues. Germline CDR1 is LGHDT and CDR2 is YNNKEL (reference sequence). The CDR3 DNA is TGTGCCAGCAGCCAAGGACTTTATGAAAAACTGTTTTTT. Translated: CASSQGLYEKLFF.

The chain joins TRBV5-1 to TRBJ2-2; 7 bases are a match to TRBD1. This CDR3 is built from 14 residues. The germline CDR1 and CDR2 sequences are SGHRS and YFSETQ. V dropped 4 bases and J dropped 7; count of bases not matched to a gene: 7. The CDR3 DNA reads TGCGCCAGCAGCCCAACCGGGACAGTCGGGGAGCTGTTTTTT. Its protein product is CASSPTGTVGELFF.

This rearrangement joins TRBV7-8 to TRBJ1-5; unclear D gene. In germline, CDR1 is SGHVS, CDR2 FQNEAQ. V was cut by 1 base and J by 7 bases, with 8 bases left in between. The CDR3 runs to 13 residues. The CDR3 DNA is TGTGCCAGCAGCTTAGGGTGGGGACAGCCCCAGCATTTT. Translating gives CASSLGWGQPQHF.

V and J are TRBV10-3 and TRBJ1-2; D is unclear. V dropped 2 bases and J dropped 4 bases, with 11 bases sitting between them. This CDR3 is 14 amino acids long. The germline gives CDR1 ENHRY, CDR2 SYGVKD. Here the CDR3 reads CAISEDGLLYGYTF. Here the CDR3 DNA reads TGTGCCATCAGTGAGGATGGTTTACTCTATGGCTACACCTTC.

The count of this clone is one. The chain couples TRBV4-1 to TRBJ1-3; possibly TRBD1 for D (5 bases). The CDR3 consists of 16 residues. Germline V CDR1 and CDR2: MGHRA, YSYEKL. Trimming cost V 3 bases and J 4 bases, with 16 bases left between them. The CDR3: CASSQSAGRYGNTIYF. CDR3 nucleotides: TGCGCCAGCAGCCAGTCCGCAGGGAGGTACGGAAACACCATATATTTT.

The chain employs TRBV12-3 or TRBV12-4 and TRBJ2-7; D perhaps matches TRBD1 (6 bases). The V end was cut by 5 bases, the J end by 4 bases, with 12 bases between. CDR3 size: 13 residues. The CDR3 protein is CASSLTGIYEQYF. The CDR3 DNA reads TGTGCCAGCAGTCTGACAGGAATATACGAGCAGTACTTC.

This clone has only a few counts. The V and J genes are TRBV7-9 and TRBJ2-2, with 10 bases matching TRBD2. Germline-derived CDR1 and CDR2 are SEHNR and FQNEAQ (reference sequence). With 4 bases clipped from V and 6 bases from J, the junction kept 8 bases outside the gene matches. This CDR3 spans 16 amino acids. The CDR3 DNA reads as TGTGCCAGCAGCTCTAGGGGGCTAGCGGGAGCCGGGGAGCTGTTTTTT. It translates to CASSSRGLAGAGELFF. Supplemented by reference TRBV7-9 and TRBJ2-2, the full variable domain reads DTGVSQNPRHKITKRGQNVTFRCDPISEHNRLYWYRQTLGQGPEFLTYFQNEAQLEKSRLLSDRFSAERPKGSFSTLEIQRTEQGDSAMYLCASSSRGLAGAGELFFGEGSRLTVL.

The chain couples TRBV11-2 to TRBJ2-7; 13 nucleotides agree with TRBD2. The V gene's germline CDR1 is SGHAT and CDR2 FQNNGV. J gave up 5 bases and V 3 bases, and 4 bases lay outside the gene matches. The CDR3 is made up of 15 amino acids. CDR3 DNA: TGTGCCAGCAGCTTGACTAGCGGGAGGTTCAACGAGCAGTACTTC. This encodes CASSLTSGRFNEQYF.

The chain recombines TRBV19 with TRBJ1-5; TRBD1 agrees at 7 bases. Trimming cost V 5 bases and J 3 bases; bases outside gene matches: 10. Germline V gene data show CDR1 as LNHDA and CDR2 as SQIVND (reference sequence). The CDR3 consists of 16 residues. The CDR3 spells CASSARTGLFNQPQHF. The CDR3 region has the DNA TGTGCCAGTAGTGCGCGGACAGGTTTATTCAATCAGCCCCAGCATTTT.

The chain joins TRBV7-2 to TRBJ2-2; D gene ambiguous. Germline V CDR1 and CDR2: SGHTA, FQGNSA. V was cut by 3 bases and J by 4 bases, with 9 bases left in between. CDR3 length: 14 residues. CDR3 coding DNA: TGTGCCAGCAGCTTCTGGGCTGCCACCGGGGAGCTGTTTTTT. Protein: CASSFWAATGELFF. Full variable domain (missing parts from reference TRBV7-2 and TRBJ2-2): GAGVSQSPSNKVTEKGKDVELRCDPISGHTALYWYRQSLGQGLEFLIYFQGNSAPDKSGLPSDRFSAERTGGSVSTLTIQRTQQEDSAVYLCASSFWAATGELFFGEGSRLTVL.

The chain employs TRBV19 and TRBJ2-5; D may match TRBD1 or TRBD2 (5 bases each). The germline V gene encodes CDR1 LNHDA and CDR2 SQIVND (reference sequence). This CDR3 comprises 15 residues. Between the trimmed V and J ends, which lost 1 base and 5 bases, there was a span of 14 bases. This CDR3 reads CASSIAGRDGETQYF. DNA of the CDR3: TGTGCCAGTAGTATAGCGGGCAGGGACGGCGAGACCCAGTACTTC.

The chain links TRBV27 to TRBJ2-6; no reliable D call. Germline V gives CDR1 MNHEY, CDR2 SMNVEV (reference sequence). CDR3 size: 14 residues. The V end lost 8 bases, the J end lost 0 bases, and 8 bases lay between the germline ends. CDR3 in amino acids: CASGRRSGANVLTF. The CDR3 DNA reads as TGTGCCAGCGGCAGACGCTCTGGGGCCAACGTCCTGACTTTC.

The V gene is TRBV10-3, the J gene TRBJ1-2; D unclear. V was trimmed by 6 bases and J by 6 bases, leaving 8 bases between them. Germline CDR1 ENHRY, CDR2 SYGVKD. CDR3 size: 11 residues. The CDR3, as DNA: TGTGCCATCAGGGCGGGGAATGGCTACACCTTC. It translates to CAIRAGNGYTF.

The J gene is TRBJ2-3, the V gene TRBV9; maybe TRBD1 (6 bases). The germline V and J ends were trimmed by 0 bases and 1 base, with 9 bases remaining between them. The CDR3 is 15 amino acids. Germline-derived CDR1 and CDR2 are SGDLS and YYNGEE. CDR3 region: CASSVGGLRTDTQYF. As DNA, the CDR3 is TGTGCCAGCAGCGTAGGGGGGCTTCGCACAGATACGCAGTATTTT.

The chain recombines TRBV27 with TRBJ1-1; possible D gene TRBD1, 5 bases. V was shortened by 2 bases and J by 11 bases, with 15 bases between the two germline ends. Germline V gene sequence: CDR1 MNHEY, CDR2 SMNVEV (reference sequence). The CDR3 runs to 13 residues. This CDR3 is CASSLGGIGIAFF. Written as DNA, the CDR3 is TGTGCCAGCAGTTTAGGGGGTATAGGTATTGCTTTCTTT.

The V gene is TRBV7-9, the J gene TRBJ2-1, with TRBD2 matching over 9 bases. The V gene end was trimmed by 1 base and the J gene end by 5 bases; junction bases not matched to a gene: 9. Germline CDR1 is SEHNR and CDR2 is FQNEAQ (reference sequence). CDR3 length: 17 residues. CDR3 sequence reads: CASSLGVVSGGNNEQFF. The CDR3 bases are TGTGCCAGCAGCTTAGGGGTGGTTAGCGGGGGCAACAATGAGCAGTTCTTC.

The rearrangement joins TRBV9 to TRBJ2-2; D possibly corresponds to TRBD2 (6 bases). Germline CDR1 is SGDLS and CDR2 is YYNGEE. V gave up 3 bases and J gave up 4 bases, with 13 bases separating them. This CDR3 is 15 amino acids long. The CDR3: CASSAGAEGTGELFF. DNA of the CDR3: TGTGCCAGCAGCGCAGGCGCGGAGGGCACCGGGGAGCTGTTTTTT.

The chain couples TRBV7-3 to TRBJ2-3; 13 bases fit TRBD2. The CDR3 runs to 19 residues. V was pared by 4 bases and J by 0 bases, with 10 bases of the junction left unmatched. Germline V lookup: CDR1 SGHTA, CDR2 FQGTGA. The CDR3 sequence: CASSSRTSGGPVSTDTQYF. CDR3 sequence (DNA): TGTGCCAGCAGCTCTCGGACTAGCGGGGGCCCCGTTAGCACAGATACGCAGTATTTT. The full variable domain, rest sourced from reference TRBV7-3 and TRBJ2-3, is GAGVSQTPSNKVTEKGKYVELRCDPISGHTALYWYRQSLGQGPEFLIYFQGTGAADDSGLPNDRFFAVRPEGSVSTLKIQRTERGDSAVYLCASSSRTSGGPVSTDTQYFGPGTRLTVL.

This chain uses TRBV3-1 (or the pseudogene TRBV3-2) with TRBJ2-7; the D gene could be TRBD1 or TRBD2 (5 bases each). Trimming removed 0 bases from V and 4 bases from J, with 19 bases in between. Germline CDR1 reads LGHDT; CDR2 reads YNNKEL (reference sequence). The CDR3 spans 17 residues. CDR3 residues: CASSQEVGTLSLYEQYF. CDR3 sequence (DNA): TGTGCCAGCAGCCAAGAGGTAGGGACCCTCTCTCTGTACGAGCAGTACTTC.

This clone has only a few counts. J is TRBJ2-7 and V is TRBV6-1; 8 bases agree with TRBD2. This CDR3 contains 15 residues. Germline CDR1 is MNHNS and CDR2 is SASEGT. Trimming removed 3 bases from V and 2 bases from J; junction bases left unmatched: 6. This chain's CDR3 is CASSDSSGGPYEQYF. CDR3 nucleotide sequence: TGTGCCAGCAGTGATTCCAGCGGGGGTCCCTACGAGCAGTACTTC.

This rearrangement joins TRBV10-3 to TRBJ2-5, with D unresolved. CDR1 ENHRY and CDR2 SYGVKD come from the germline V gene. This CDR3 has 13 amino acids. Trimming stripped 7 bases from V and 1 base from J, with 10 bases between. The CDR3 loop is CAIKGPGQETQYF. The CDR3 DNA is TGTGCCATCAAAGGGCCAGGCCAAGAGACCCAGTACTTC.

This chain links TRBV7-2 with TRBJ1-5; D gene uncertain. The CDR3 is made up of 13 amino acids. V dropped 5 bases and J dropped 0 bases, with 5 bases sitting between them. Germline V gene sequence: CDR1 SGHTA, CDR2 FQGNSA. In DNA, the CDR3 is TGTGCCAGCAGCGACAATAGCAATCAGCCCCAGCATTTT. Translation: CASSDNSNQPQHF.

This clone is a singleton in its sample. This rearrangement joins TRBV5-1 to TRBJ2-1; 11 bases are shared with TRBD2. V lost 2 bases and J lost 6; bases outside the gene matches: 4. CDR1 is SGHRS, CDR2 YFSETQ, per germline. The length of the CDR3 is 15 residues. The CDR3 loop is CASSFGLAGRNEQFF. CDR3 nucleotides: TGCGCCAGCAGCTTTGGACTAGCGGGCCGCAATGAGCAGTTCTTC.